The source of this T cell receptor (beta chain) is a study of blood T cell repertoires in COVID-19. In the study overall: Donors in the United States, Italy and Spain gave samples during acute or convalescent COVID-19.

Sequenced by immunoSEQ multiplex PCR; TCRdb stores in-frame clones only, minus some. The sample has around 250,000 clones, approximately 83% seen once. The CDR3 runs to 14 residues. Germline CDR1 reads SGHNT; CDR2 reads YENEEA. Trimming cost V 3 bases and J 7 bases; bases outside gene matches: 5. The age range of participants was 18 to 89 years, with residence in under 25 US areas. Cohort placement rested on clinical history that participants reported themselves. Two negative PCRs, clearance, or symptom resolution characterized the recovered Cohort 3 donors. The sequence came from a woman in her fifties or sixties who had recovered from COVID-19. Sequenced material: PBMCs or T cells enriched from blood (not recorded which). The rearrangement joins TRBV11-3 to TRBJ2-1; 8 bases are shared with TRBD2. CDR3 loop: CASSLPSGRNEQFF. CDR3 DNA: TGTGCCAGCAGCTTGCCTAGCGGGCGTAATGAGCAGTTCTTC.